This entry describes one T cell receptor (beta chain). This sample stems from a study of cytomegalovirus exposure and HLA in healthy donors. Germline values: CDR1 LGHNA, CDR2 YSLEER. V lost 2 bases and J 1 base, leaving 9 bases between the germline ends. The CDR3 is made up of 15 amino acids. The PCR made use of 60 Vbeta and 13 Jbeta primers. Produced via immunoSEQ multiplex PCR; TCRdb's table is partial and in-frame only. The table lists 150,000 to 200,000 clones, about three quarters of them singletons. This receptor was taken from a woman aged 30 to 39 in good health and CMV-seropositive. The sample consisted of PBMCs. The chain uses TRBV4-3 and TRBJ2-1; D is uncertain. The CDR3 sequence is CASSQYLGSYNEQFF. The CDR3 nucleotides are TGCGCCAGCAGCCAATACCTCGGGTCCTACAATGAGCAGTTCTTC.